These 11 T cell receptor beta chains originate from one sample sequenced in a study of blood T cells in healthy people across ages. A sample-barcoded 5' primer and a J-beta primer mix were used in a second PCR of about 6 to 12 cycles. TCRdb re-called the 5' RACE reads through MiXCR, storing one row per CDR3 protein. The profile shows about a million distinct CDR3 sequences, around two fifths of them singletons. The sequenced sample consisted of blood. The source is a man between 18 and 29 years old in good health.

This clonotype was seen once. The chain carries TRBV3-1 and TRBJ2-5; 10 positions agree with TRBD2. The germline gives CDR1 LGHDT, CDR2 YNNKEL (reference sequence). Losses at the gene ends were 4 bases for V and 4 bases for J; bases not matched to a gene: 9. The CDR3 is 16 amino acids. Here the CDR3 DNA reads TGTGCCAGCAGCCGGTCGCTAGCGGGGGATTCAGAGACCCAGTACTTC. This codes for CASSRSLAGDSETQYF.

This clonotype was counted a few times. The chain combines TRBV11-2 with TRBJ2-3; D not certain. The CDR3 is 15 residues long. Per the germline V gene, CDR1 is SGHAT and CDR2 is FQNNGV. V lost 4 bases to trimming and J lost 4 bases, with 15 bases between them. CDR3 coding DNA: TGTGCCAGCAGCTATCCAGGTTCATTTGCAGATACGCAGTATTTT. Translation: CASSYPGSFADTQYF.

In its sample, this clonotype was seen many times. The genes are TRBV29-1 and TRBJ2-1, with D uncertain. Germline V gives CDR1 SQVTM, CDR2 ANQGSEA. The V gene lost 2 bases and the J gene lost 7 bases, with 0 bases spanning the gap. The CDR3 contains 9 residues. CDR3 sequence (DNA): TGCAGCGTTGAAAATGAGCAGTTCTTC. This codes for CSVENEQFF.

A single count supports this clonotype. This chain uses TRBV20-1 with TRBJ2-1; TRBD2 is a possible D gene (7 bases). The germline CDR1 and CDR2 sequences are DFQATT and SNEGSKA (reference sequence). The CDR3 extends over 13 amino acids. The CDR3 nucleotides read TGCAGGGTATCCGGGGGGCCGTCCAATGAGCAGTTCTTC. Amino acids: CRVSGGPSNEQFF.

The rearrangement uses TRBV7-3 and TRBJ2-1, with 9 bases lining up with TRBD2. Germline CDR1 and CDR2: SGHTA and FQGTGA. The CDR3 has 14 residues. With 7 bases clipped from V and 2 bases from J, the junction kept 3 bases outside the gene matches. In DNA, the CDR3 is TGTGCCAGCAATAGCGGGGGAACCTACAATGAGCAGTTCTTC. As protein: CASNSGGTYNEQFF.

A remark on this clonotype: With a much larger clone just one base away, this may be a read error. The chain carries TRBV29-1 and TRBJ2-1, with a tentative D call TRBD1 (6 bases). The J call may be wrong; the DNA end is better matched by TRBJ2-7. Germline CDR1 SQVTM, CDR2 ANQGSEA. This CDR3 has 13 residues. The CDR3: CSGSRGSYNEQYF. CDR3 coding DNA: TGCAGCGGATCCAGGGGCTCCTACAATGAGCAGTACTTC.

The CDR3 sequence: CAISERDRGSNEQYF. The CDR3 DNA is TGTGCCATCAGTGAAAGGGACAGGGGATCCAATGAGCAGTACTTC. The chain has TRBV10-3 and TRBJ2-5; 10 nucleotides line up with TRBD1. Per germline, CDR1 ENHRY and CDR2 SYGVKD. The length of the CDR3 is 15 residues. V shed 3 bases, J shed 11 bases, and the junction held 12 bases outside the gene matches.

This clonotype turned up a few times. In DNA, the CDR3 is TGCAGTGCTAGGGTCGGGGCAACTAATGAAAAACTGTTTTTT. Translated: CSARVGATNEKLFF. The chain carries TRBV20-1 and TRBJ1-4; D gene uncertain. Trimming pared 3 bases from V and 0 bases from J, leaving 8 bases between. Germline CDR1 DFQATT, CDR2 SNEGSKA (reference sequence). The CDR3 has 14 amino acids.

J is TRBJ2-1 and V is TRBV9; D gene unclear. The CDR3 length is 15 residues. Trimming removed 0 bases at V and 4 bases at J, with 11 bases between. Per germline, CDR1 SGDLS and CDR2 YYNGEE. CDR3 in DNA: TGTGCCAGCAGCGTAGGGAACTCACCTTACAATGAGCAGTTCTTC. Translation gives CASSVGNSPYNEQFF.

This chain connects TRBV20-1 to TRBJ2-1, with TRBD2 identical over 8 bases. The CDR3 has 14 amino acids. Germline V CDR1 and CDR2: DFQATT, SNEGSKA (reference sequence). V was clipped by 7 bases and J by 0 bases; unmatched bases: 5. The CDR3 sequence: CSGAGDISYNEQFF. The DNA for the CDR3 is TGCAGTGGAGCGGGGGATATCTCCTACAATGAGCAGTTCTTC.

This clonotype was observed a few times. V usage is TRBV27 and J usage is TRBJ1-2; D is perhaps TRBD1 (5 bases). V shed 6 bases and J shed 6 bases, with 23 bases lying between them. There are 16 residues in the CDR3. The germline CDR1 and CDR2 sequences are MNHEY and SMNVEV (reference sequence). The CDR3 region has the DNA TGTGCCAGCAGCCCAACTTTTGGGACCGGCCTAAATGGCTACACCTTC. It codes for CASSPTFGTGLNGYTF.